The sequence of this TCR beta chain was determined in a study of shared clonotypes between healthy human individuals. Study details: Three CD4 naive, three CD4 memory, two CD8 naive and one CD8 memory plate were used per donor.

Assay used: immunoSEQ multiplex PCR; TCRdb lists only in-frame clones, some missing. Of about 2.4 million clones in the sample, around nine tenths were seen once. This CDR3 is built from 18 residues. What was sequenced was naive CD4+ T cells sorted from blood. The subset: CD45RA+ positively selected. The receptor was isolated from a man aged 18 to 29 in good health. The chain couples TRBV21-1 to TRBJ1-3; TRBD1 reflects the table's D call only, with no check against the DNA. TRBV21-1 is marked as a pseudogene. The CDR3 protein is CASSSRESRGTAGNTIYF. The CDR3 region has the DNA TGTGCCAGCAGCTCCCGAGAATCTCGCGGGACAGCTGGAAACACCATATATTTT.